The rows below give T cell receptor beta chains drawn from one sample of a study of metastatic and nonmetastatic thyroid tumors. TCRdb reassembled clones from the PCR reads with MiXCR. The data hold fewer than 7,500 clones, with almost 30% observed a single time. The sample consisted of tumor tissue. All receptors come from a female donor with papillary thyroid cancer or a benign thyroid nodule (not recorded which). Some clones in this sample may be carry-over from other donors' samples. CDR3s include the opening cysteine and the closing phenylalanine or tryptophan.

TRBJ2-7	TRBV7-2	CASSSEVGGYEQYF
TRBJ2-5	TRBV4-1	CASSRKGNPTGETQYF
TRBJ1-1	TRBV5-6	CASGGGGMGITEAFF
TRBJ2-6	TRBV5-1	CASSLGDSSGANVLTF
TRBJ2-7	TRBV12-3/TRBV12-4	CASSLGAGTYEQYF
TRBJ2-2	TRBV19	CASSMQGAGELFF
TRBJ2-7	TRBV6-1	CASKKITGGGGEQYF
TRBJ1-3	TRBV10-3	CAISAGQGAERSGNTIYF
TRBJ2-1	TRBV11-1	CASTKPVGTGADNEQFF
TRBJ2-5	TRBV10-3	CAISGVGETQYF
TRBJ1-3	TRBV24-1	CATSDLNSGNTIYF
TRBJ2-5	TRBV6-1	CASSFLTGGLETQYF
TRBJ1-1	TRBV6-5	CASSTRQGNTEAFF
TRBJ1-2	TRBV20-1	CSARSEPPNYGYTF
TRBJ2-7	TRBV7-9	CASSPHTGEMEQYF
TRBJ1-5	TRBV29-1	CSVDSPSGPQHF
TRBJ2-5	TRBV5-1	CASSLVQCRGGQETQCF
TRBJ2-7	TRBV6-1	CATLSPGNEQYF
TRBJ2-3	TRBV11-2	CASSFSLDPSSTDTQYF
TRBJ1-3	TRBV6-2/TRBV6-3	CASRYPGQGNGNTIYF
TRBJ2-2	TRBV9	CASSTGTGSTGELFF
TRBJ1-1	TRBV7-2	CASSFSRNTEAFF
TRBJ2-2	TRBV6-4	CASSDSRDTGELFF
TRBJ2-3	TRBV5-1	CASLRGGSTDTQYF
TRBJ2-1	TRBV29-1	CSGSPRADEQFF
TRBJ2-7	TRBV6-2/TRBV6-3	CASSYARVAGVMEQYF
TRBJ2-7	TRBV7-2	CASSTPDLGQGFAVSYEQYF
TRBJ2-7	TRBV20-1	CSASGDLYEQYF
TRBJ2-1	TRBV7-3	CASSLTGVAGVAYNEQFF
TRBJ2-7	TRBV7-2	CASSFKTSGSYEQYF
TRBJ2-5	TRBV19	CASSIPGGQETQYF
TRBJ2-7	TRBV20-1	CSADESLAGTYEQYF
TRBJ1-1	TRBV10-3	CAITRTENTEAFF
TRBJ2-1	TRBV2	CASSESGPRSGEQFF
TRBJ1-1	TRBV11-2	CASSLDPPRGLNTEAFF
TRBJ2-2	TRBV6-2/TRBV6-3	CASMDRGPMNTGELFF
TRBJ2-2	TRBV2	CASGTSGRAVGELFF
TRBJ2-1	TRBV5-1	CASSLGTSNEQFF
TRBJ1-5	TRBV5-1	CASSPEGYSNQPQHF
TRBJ1-2	TRBV12-3/TRBV12-4	CASSLGGGPYGYTF
TRBJ1-2	TRBV27	CASSYGQHYGYTF
TRBJ2-1	TRBV10-1	CASSDGTSGRRNEQFF
TRBJ1-2	TRBV12-3/TRBV12-4	CASSLGIVGGYTF
TRBJ2-2	TRBV28	CASSLPEKNTGELFF
TRBJ1-2	TRBV11-2	CASSLEGGQNYYGYTF
TRBJ2-7	TRBV20-1	CSAREPGQDYEQYF
TRBJ1-2	TRBV6-1	CASRGTGDYGYTF
TRBJ1-2	TRBV11-2	CASSPGTYGYTF
TRBJ1-1	TRBV19	CASSISREMTEAFF
TRBJ2-3	TRBV9	CASSVTSSDTQYF
TRBJ2-2	TRBV20-1	CSARAPALHTGELFF
TRBJ1-1	TRBV19	CASRNRGANTEAFF
TRBJ1-3	TRBV19	CASIDRDVENTIYF